This T cell receptor (beta chain) emerged from a study of blood T cell repertoires in COVID-19. The overall study: Sites across the United States, Italy and Spain contributed samples from acute and convalescent COVID-19.

Germline assignment: CDR1 SGHRS and CDR2 YFSETQ. The CDR3 has 14 amino acids. After removal of 4 bases from V and 4 bases from J, the junction contained 7 bases not matched to a gene. Clones were sequenced by immunoSEQ multiplex PCR, and TCRdb holds only the in-frame ones, with some missing. The table has about 94,000 clones, 75% to 90% seen once. Source material: peripheral blood. The V gene is TRBV5-1, the J gene TRBJ1-1; TRBD1 matches at 7 bases. This sequence was found in a human donor in a cohort sampled during active COVID-19. The DNA of the CDR3 is TGCGCCAGCAGCAGACAGGGAGGAATCACTGAAGCTTTCTTT. This translates into CASSRQGGITEAFF.